This TCR beta chain was retrieved from a study of T cell repertoires in cytomegalovirus infection. Looked up from germline, CDR1 is SEHNR and CDR2 is FQNEAQ (reference sequence). This CDR3 is built from 18 residues. Trimming removed 1 base at V and 1 base at J, with 19 bases between. This clonotype was seen more than once but under ten times. Its antigen is as yet unknown. TCRdb reanalysed the reads using MiXCR and keeps one entry per CDR3 protein. Of hundreds of thousands of distinct CDR3 sequences in the sample, approximately 32% were seen once. The V gene is TRBV7-9, the J gene TRBJ1-1; D gene unclear. The receptor comes from a human donor in good health (CMV status not recorded). Some clones in this sample may be carry-over from other donors' samples. The material sequenced was cultured PBMCs, taken from culture after CMV antigen stimulation. The CDR3 reads CASSLGTTPTAENTEAFF. CDR3 in DNA: TGTGCCAGCAGCTTAGGAACCACGCCGACGGCGGAGAACACTGAAGCTTTCTTT.